The present TCR beta chain was sequenced within a study of tumor-infiltrating lymphocytes in localized non-small cell lung cancer. Study-wide background: Tumor tissue and non-adjacent uninvolved lung came from each patient. Whole-study results and caveats: Only some patients had TCR sequencing, depending on available tissue. Compared with uninvolved lung, tumors showed higher T cell infiltration by TCRbeta sequencing. Each assay used a separate piece of the same tissue.

Sequencing was performed with immunoSEQ multiplex PCR; in TCRdb, only in-frame clones are kept and a portion is missing. The sample shows 15,000 to 20,000 clones, about 48% of them seen only once. Notes on this clone: Its antigen remains unknown.

The CDR3 has 15 amino acids. Trimming removed 6 bases at V and 0 bases at J, with 14 bases between. Germline CDR1 and CDR2: MNHNS and SASEGT. The clonotype originates from a human donor with non-small cell lung cancer. The V call is TRBV6-1, the J call TRBJ1-1, with no clear D. Sequences were obtained from lung tumor tissue. The CDR3 region is CASRLSFGLNTEAFF. In nucleotides, the CDR3 is TGTGCCAGCAGACTGTCCTTTGGTTTGAACACTGAAGCTTTCTTT.